This T cell receptor beta chain is from a study of blood T cells in healthy people across ages. A sample-barcoded 5' primer and a J-beta primer mix were used in a second PCR of about 6 to 12 cycles. Each CDR3 protein is one row after TCRdb ran MiXCR on the 5' RACE reads. The sample shows 750,000 to 850,000 distinct CDR3 sequences, 20% to 25% of them seen only once. With regard to this clonotype: Its target is unknown.

Study observations and caveats: While age rose, TCR beta diversity per million T cells dropped in a roughly linear way.

Trimming removed 3 bases from V and 6 bases from J, with 11 bases in between. This CDR3 comprises 13 residues. Germline V lookup: CDR1 MDHEN, CDR2 SYDVKM. In addition, the sample was reused for a study of T cells of mothers and their children.

Specimen: blood. The sequence was obtained from a boy between 10 and 17 years old in good health. The rearrangement uses TRBV28 and TRBJ2-5; tentative D call: TRBD2 (5 bases). The CDR3 DNA sequence: TGTGCCAGCAGTTTCCCGGGGTTGAAGACCCAGTACTTC. This encodes CASSFPGLKTQYF.